The clone carrying this T cell receptor beta chain ranks as medium-sized. Antigen unknown. TCRdb passed the 5' RACE reads through MiXCR, listing each CDR3 protein once. Among approximately 4,900 distinct CDR3 sequences listed, 13% were seen once. The data derive from a study of spatial heterogeneity in lung cancer. Study information: Detected beta-chain sequences consistently exceeded alpha-chain sequences. Unique TCR and UMI combinations averaged more than ten appearances each in raw reads. Overall study results and limits: In tumors, expanded intratumoral alpha and beta TCR counts tracked mutation counts.

The time point denotes: sample taken at primary tumor resection. Whole RNA was taken from tumor, nontumor lung or frozen PBMC; it was then sequenced unsorted. The CDR3 runs 15 residues. CDR1 is MGHRA and CDR2 is YSYEKL in the germline V gene. V lost 4 bases and J lost 1, with 13 bases in between. The source is a female donor with early-stage non-small cell lung cancer. Sequencing used lung tumor tissue, obtained at surgery. The gene calls are TRBV4-1 and TRBJ2-5, with TRBD2 as a possible D gene (7 bases). The CDR3 region is CASSRDGGRQETQYF. CDR3 nucleotide sequence: TGCGCCAGCAGCCGAGACGGGGGGCGCCAAGAGACCCAGTACTTC.